This T cell receptor (beta chain) was captured by sequencing in a study of blood T cell repertoires in COVID-19. Study details: From the United States, Italy and Spain came samples of acute and convalescent COVID-19. Sources were T cells, B-cell-depleted T cells, or PBMCs; the material itself was cDNA or gDNA.

The V gene's germline CDR1 is LNHNV and CDR2 YYDKDF (reference sequence). The CDR3 is 16 residues long. The trim removed 0 bases at V and 5 bases at J, leaving 5 bases unmatched. The authors' processing: Researchers report that nucleated cell counts were estimated from reference gene primer amplification. Sequencing was performed with immunoSEQ multiplex PCR; in TCRdb, only in-frame clones are kept and a portion is missing. The DNA gave D and trimming, while V, J and clone size come from that table. This sample has some 190,000 clones, with around nine tenths found just once. The chain combines TRBV15 with TRBJ1-5; 9 bases are shared with TRBD1. This TCR derives from a human donor in a cohort sampled during active COVID-19. Sequenced material: peripheral blood. The CDR3 DNA reads as TGTGCCACCAGCAGAGATGACAGGGGGTTCCATCAGCCCCAGCATTTT. Its protein is CATSRDDRGFHQPQHF.